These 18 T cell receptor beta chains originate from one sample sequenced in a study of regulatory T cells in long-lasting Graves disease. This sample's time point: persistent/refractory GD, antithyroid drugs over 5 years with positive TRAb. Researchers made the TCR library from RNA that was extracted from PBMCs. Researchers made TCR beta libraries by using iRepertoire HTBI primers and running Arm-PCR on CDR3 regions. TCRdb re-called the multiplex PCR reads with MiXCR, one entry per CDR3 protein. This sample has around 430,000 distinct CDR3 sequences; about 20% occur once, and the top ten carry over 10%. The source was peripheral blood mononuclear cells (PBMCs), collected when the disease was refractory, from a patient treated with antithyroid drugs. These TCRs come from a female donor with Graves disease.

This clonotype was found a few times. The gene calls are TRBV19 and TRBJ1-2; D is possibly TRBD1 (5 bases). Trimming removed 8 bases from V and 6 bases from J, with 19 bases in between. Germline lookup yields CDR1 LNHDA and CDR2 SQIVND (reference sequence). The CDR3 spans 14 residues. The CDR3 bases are TGTGCCAGTTGGACGGGACCTCCGACTAATGGCTACACCTTC. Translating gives CASWTGPPTNGYTF.

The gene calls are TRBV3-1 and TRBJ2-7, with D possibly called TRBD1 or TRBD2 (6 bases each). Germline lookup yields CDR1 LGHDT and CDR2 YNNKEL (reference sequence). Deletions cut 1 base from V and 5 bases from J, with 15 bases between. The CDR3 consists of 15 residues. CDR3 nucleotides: TGTGCCAGCAGCCAAGTAGTTAGGGGGGTACACGAGCAGTACTTC. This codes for CASSQVVRGVHEQYF.

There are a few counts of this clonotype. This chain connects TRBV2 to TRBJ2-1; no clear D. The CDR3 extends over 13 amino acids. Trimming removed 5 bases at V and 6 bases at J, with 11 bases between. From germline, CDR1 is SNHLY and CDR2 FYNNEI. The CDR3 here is CASSRQDLNEQFF. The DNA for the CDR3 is TGTGCCAGCAGTAGGCAGGACCTCAATGAGCAGTTCTTC. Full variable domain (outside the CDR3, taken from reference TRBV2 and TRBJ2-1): EPEVTQTPSHQVTQMGQEVILRCVPISNHLYFYWYRQILGQKVEFLVSFYNNEISEKSEIFDDQFSVERPDGSNFTLKIRSTKLEDSAMYFCASSRQDLNEQFFGPGTRLTVL.

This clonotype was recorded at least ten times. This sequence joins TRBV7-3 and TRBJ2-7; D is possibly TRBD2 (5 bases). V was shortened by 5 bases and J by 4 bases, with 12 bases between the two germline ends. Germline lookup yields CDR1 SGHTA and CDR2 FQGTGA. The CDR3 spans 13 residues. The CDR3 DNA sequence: TGTGCCAGCAGCCTTAATTCGGGGTACGAGCAGTACTTC. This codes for CASSLNSGYEQYF.

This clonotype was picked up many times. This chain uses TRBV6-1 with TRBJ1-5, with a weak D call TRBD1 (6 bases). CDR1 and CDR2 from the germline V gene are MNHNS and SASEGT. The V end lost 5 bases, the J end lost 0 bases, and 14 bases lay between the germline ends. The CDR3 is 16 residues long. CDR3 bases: TGTGCCAGCAGTCCCCGGACAGCTTATAGCAATCAGCCCCAGCATTTT. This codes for CASSPRTAYSNQPQHF.

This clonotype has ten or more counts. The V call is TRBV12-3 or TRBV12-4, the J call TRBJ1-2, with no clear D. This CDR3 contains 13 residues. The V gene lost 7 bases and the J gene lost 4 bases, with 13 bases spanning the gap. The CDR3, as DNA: TGTGCCAGCAATTTCGGAGGGAGCTATGGCTACACCTTC. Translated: CASNFGGSYGYTF.

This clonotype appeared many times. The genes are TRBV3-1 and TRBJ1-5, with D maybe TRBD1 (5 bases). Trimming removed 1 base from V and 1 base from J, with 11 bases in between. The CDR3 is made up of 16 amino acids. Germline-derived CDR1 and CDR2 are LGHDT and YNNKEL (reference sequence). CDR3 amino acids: CASSQGTTVSNQPQHF. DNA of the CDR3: TGTGCCAGCAGCCAAGGTACGACAGTAAGCAATCAGCCCCAGCATTTT.

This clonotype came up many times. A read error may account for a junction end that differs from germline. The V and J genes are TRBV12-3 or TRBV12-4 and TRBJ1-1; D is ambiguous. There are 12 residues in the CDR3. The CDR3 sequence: CASSLGQTEAFF. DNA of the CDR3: TGTGCCAGCAGCTTAGGGCAAACTGAAGCTTTCTTT.

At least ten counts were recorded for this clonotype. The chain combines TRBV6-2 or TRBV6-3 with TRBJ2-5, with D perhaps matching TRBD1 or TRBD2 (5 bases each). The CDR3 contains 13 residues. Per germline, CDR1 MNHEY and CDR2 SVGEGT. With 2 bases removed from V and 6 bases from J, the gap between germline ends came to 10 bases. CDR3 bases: TGTGCCAGCAGTTACGACTGGGGGAAGACCCAGTACTTC. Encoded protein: CASSYDWGKTQYF.

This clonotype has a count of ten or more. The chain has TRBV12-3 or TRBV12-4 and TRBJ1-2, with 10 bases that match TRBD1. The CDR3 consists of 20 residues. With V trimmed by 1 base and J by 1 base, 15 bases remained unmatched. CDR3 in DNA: TGTGCCAGCAGTTTAGGGAGGACAGGGGGACAAGATCGGTATAACTATGGCTACACCTTC. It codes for CASSLGRTGGQDRYNYGYTF.

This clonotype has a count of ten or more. CDR3 protein: CATHLPTGVLGTQYF. CDR3 nucleotide sequence: TGTGCCACCCACCTCCCGACAGGGGTCCTTGGGACCCAGTACTTC. V and J are TRBV28 and TRBJ2-5; 8 nucleotides agree with TRBD1. Germline V lookup: CDR1 MDHEN, CDR2 SYDVKM. The J segment lost 7 bases and the V segment lost 10 bases, leaving 17 bases of the junction unmatched. This CDR3 has 15 residues.

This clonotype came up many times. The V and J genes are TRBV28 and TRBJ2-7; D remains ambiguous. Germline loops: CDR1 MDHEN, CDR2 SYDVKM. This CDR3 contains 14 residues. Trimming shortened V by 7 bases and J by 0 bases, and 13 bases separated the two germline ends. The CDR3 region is CASKPPGSSYEQYF. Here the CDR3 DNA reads TGTGCCAGCAAACCACCCGGGTCCTCCTACGAGCAGTACTTC. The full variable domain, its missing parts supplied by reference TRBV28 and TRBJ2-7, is DVKVTQSSRYLVKRTGEKVFLECVQDMDHENMFWYRQDPGLGLRLIYFSYDVKMKEKGDIPEGYSVSREKKERFSLILESASTNQTSMYLCASKPPGSSYEQYFGPGTRLTVT.

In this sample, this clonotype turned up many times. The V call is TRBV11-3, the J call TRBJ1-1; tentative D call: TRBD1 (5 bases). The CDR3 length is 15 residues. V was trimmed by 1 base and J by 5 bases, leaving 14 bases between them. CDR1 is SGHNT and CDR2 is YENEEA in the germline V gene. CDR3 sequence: CASSLVAGRRTEAFF. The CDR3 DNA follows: TGTGCCAGCAGCTTAGTGGCGGGGCGGAGGACTGAAGCTTTCTTT. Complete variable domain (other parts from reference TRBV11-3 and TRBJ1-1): EAGVVQSPRYKIIEKKQPVAFWCNPISGHNTLYWYLQNLGQGPELLIRYENEEAVDDSQLPKDRFSAERLKGVDSTLKIQPAELGDSAVYLCASSLVAGRRTEAFFGQGTRLTVV.

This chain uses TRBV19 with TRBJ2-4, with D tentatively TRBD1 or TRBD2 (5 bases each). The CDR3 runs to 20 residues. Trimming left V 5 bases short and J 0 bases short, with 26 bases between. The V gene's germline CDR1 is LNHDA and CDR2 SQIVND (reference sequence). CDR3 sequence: CASSRPGTGGTRLAKNIQYF. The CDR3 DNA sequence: TGTGCCAGTAGTCGGCCCGGGACCGGAGGAACCCGTCTAGCCAAAAACATTCAGTACTTC.

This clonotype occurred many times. CDR3 region: CASRSGLAGQETQYF. In DNA form, the CDR3 reads TGTGCCAGCAGGTCGGGACTAGCGGGACAAGAGACCCAGTACTTC. J is TRBJ2-5 and V is TRBV12-3 or TRBV12-4; 13 nucleotides match TRBD2. The junction had 3 bases not matched to a gene; V was cut back by 6 bases and J by 2 bases. The CDR3 is made up of 15 amino acids.

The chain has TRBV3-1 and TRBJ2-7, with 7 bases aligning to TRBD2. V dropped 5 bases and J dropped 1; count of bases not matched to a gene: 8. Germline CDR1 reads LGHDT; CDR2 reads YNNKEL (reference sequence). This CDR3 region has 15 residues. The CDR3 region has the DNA TGTGCCAGCAGCTGGCGTGTTAGCGGGTCCTACGAGCAGTACTTC. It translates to CASSWRVSGSYEQYF.

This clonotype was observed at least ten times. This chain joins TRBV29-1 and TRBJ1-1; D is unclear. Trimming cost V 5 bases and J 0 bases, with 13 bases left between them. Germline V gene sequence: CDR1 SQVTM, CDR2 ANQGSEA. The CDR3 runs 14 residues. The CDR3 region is CSVMEEPMNTEAFF. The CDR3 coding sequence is TGCAGCGTTATGGAAGAGCCCATGAACACTGAAGCTTTCTTT. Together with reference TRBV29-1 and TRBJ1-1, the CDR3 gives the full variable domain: SAVISQKPSRDICQRGTSLTIQCQVDSQVTMMFWYRQQPGQSLTLIATANQGSEATYESGFVIDKFPISRPNLTFSTLTVSNMSPEDSSIYLCSVMEEPMNTEAFFGQGTRLTVV.

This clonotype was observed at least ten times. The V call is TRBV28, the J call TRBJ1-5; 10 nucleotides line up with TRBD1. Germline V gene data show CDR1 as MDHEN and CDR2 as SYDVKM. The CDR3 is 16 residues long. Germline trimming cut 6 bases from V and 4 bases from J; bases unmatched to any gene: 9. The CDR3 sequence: CASSPEDRGANQPQHF. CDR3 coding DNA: TGTGCCAGCAGCCCTGAGGACAGGGGGGCGAATCAGCCCCAGCATTTT.